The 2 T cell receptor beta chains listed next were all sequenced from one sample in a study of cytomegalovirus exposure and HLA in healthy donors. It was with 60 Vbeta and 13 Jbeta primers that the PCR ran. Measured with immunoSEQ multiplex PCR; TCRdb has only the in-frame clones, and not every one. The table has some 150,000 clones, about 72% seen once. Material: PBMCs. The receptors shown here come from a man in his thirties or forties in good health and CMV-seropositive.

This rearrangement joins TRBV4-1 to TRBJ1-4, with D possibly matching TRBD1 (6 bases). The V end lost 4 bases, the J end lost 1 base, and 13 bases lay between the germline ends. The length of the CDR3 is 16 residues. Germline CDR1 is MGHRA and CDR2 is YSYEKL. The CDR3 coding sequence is TGCGCCAGCAGCCCCGCAGGGGAGATAACTAATGAAAAACTGTTTTTT. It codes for CASSPAGEITNEKLFF.

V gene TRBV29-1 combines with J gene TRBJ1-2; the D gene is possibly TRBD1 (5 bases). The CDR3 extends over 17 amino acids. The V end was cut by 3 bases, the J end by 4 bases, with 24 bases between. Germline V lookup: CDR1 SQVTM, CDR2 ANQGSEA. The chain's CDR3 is CSVDVGQNRVLSYGYTF. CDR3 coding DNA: TGCAGCGTTGATGTAGGACAAAATCGGGTTCTTAGCTATGGCTACACCTTC. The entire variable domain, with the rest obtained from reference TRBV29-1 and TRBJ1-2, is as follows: SAVISQKPSRDICQRGTSLTIQCQVDSQVTMMFWYRQQPGQSLTLIATANQGSEATYESGFVIDKFPISRPNLTFSTLTVSNMSPEDSSIYLCSVDVGQNRVLSYGYTFGSGTRLTVV.